This T cell receptor beta chain was recovered during a study of blood T cell repertoires in COVID-19. Study in general: The cDNA or gDNA used as material had been derived from T cells, B-cell-depleted T cells, or PBMCs.

CDR1 and CDR2 (germline): SEHNR, FQNEAQ (reference sequence). The germline V and J ends were trimmed by 3 bases and 4 bases, with 13 bases remaining between them. This CDR3 has 14 amino acids. Source study methods: Amplification from reference gene primers served as the basis for estimated nucleated cell counts. This table comes from immunoSEQ multiplex PCR, and its TCRdb copy is limited to in-frame clones, with some not included. The V and J calls and clone size come from that table; D and trimming were worked out from the DNA. The table records 250,000 to 300,000 clones, approximately 85% of them present only once. Across fewer than 25 US areas, participants ranged in age from about 18 to 90 years.

The receptor was derived from a woman aged 50 to 60 who had recovered from COVID-19. The sequencing sample was made of PBMCs or T cells enriched from blood (not recorded which). The chain combines TRBV7-9 with TRBJ2-7; a possible D gene is TRBD2 (6 bases). As DNA, the CDR3 is TGTGCCAGCAGCTTTGTGGACGCGGGATACGAGCAGTACTTC. As protein: CASSFVDAGYEQYF. Drawing the rest from reference TRBV7-9 and TRBJ2-7, the complete variable domain is DTGVSQNPRHKITKRGQNVTFRCDPISEHNRLYWYRQTLGQGPEFLTYFQNEAQLEKSRLLSDRFSAERPKGSFSTLEIQRTEQGDSAMYLCASSFVDAGYEQYFGPGTRLTVT.